This TCR beta chain was profiled in a study of response to subunit inactivated influenza vaccine. V lost 5 bases and J lost 2, with 15 bases in between. Germline CDR1 and CDR2: LNHNV and YYDKDF (reference sequence). The CDR3 totals 16 residues. TCRdb fed the RT-PCR reads into MiXCR, producing one record per CDR3 protein. The table has a few hundred thousand distinct CDR3 sequences, around 11% seen once. This same sample was also taken into another study, of T cells expressing NK-cell markers. That paper adds: For TCR beta, cDNA was produced by 5'RACE template switching with UMIs.

This receptor was identified in a man aged 50-59 years who received an inactivated influenza vaccine. Sequencing used PBMCs from blood, obtained on the day of vaccination. V and J are TRBV15 and TRBJ2-2; a weak D match, TRBD1 (5 bases). This chain's CDR3 is CATSGARETNTGELFF. CDR3 DNA: TGTGCCACCAGCGGGGCCAGGGAAACTAACACCGGGGAGCTGTTTTTT.